These T cell receptor beta chains were read from a single sample in a study of blood T cells in healthy people across ages. From the 5' RACE reads, TCRdb called clonotypes with MiXCR, one entry per CDR3 protein. In the table there are fewer than 2,000,000 distinct CDR3 sequences, almost 35% of which are singletons. The specimen was blood. Receptors originate from a woman aged 25 to 39 in good health. CDR3s include the opening cysteine and the closing phenylalanine or tryptophan. D genes are given only for firm matches. Size is omitted from some rows. Given values are once, few, many or a class for expanded clones.

>NA|TRBV20-1|NA|TRBJ2-5
TGCAGTGCTAGAGCGGAAAGGCAAGAGACCCAGTACTTC
CSARAERQETQYF
>few|TRBV20-1|NA|TRBJ1-2
TGCAGTGCCCCGACCCAGGGGTCCTATGGCTACACCTTC
CSAPTQGSYGYTF
>NA|TRBV5-6|TRBD2|TRBJ2-1
TGTGCCAGCAGCTTGGTTGGTGCCCCGGGAGGTGAGCAGTTCTTC
CASSLVGAPGGEQFF
>many|TRBV12-3/TRBV12-4|TRBD1|TRBJ1-2
TGTGCCAGCAGCCTACAGGGGGGCGGCTATGGCTACACCTTC
CASSLQGGGYGYTF
>few|TRBV6-5|TRBD2|TRBJ2-5
TGTGCCAGCAGTTCGTCCCGGACTAGCGCGAACGGACTCCAAGAGACCCAGTACTTC
CASSSSRTSANGLQETQYF
>many|TRBV10-3|TRBD2|TRBJ2-1
TGTGCCGCCCGCGGGGATAGCGGGGGGGCCCACAATGAGCAGTTCTTC
CAARGDSGGAHNEQFF
>NA|TRBV6-1|NA|TRBJ1-6
TGTGCCAGCAGGGAAGTCTATCGTGTAGACCTCCACTTT
CASREVYRVDLHF
>NA|TRBV5-8|TRBD1|TRBJ1-5
TGTGCCAGCAGAAGACAGGGGGGGATGTTCCAGCCCCAGCATTTT
CASRRQGGMFQPQHF
>NA|TRBV19|NA|TRBJ1-6
TGTGCCAGTAGTGACTGGGAACAGGGACGATCACCCCTCCACTTT
CASSDWEQGRSPLHF
>NA|TRBV28|NA|TRBJ2-7
TGTGCCAGCAGCCCTTGGCAGGAATCAACATACTACGAGCAGTACTTC
CASSPWQESTYYEQYF
>NA|TRBV30|TRBD2|TRBJ2-1
TGTGCCTGGATGGCGGGAGATGGGTCCTACAATGAGCAGTTCTTC
CAWMAGDGSYNEQFF
>many|TRBV5-6|TRBD1|TRBJ2-7
TGTGCCAGCAGCTTCTACAGGGGCAGCTCCTACGAGCAGTACTTC
CASSFYRGSSYEQYF
>NA|TRBV2|NA|TRBJ2-1
TGTGCCAGCAGTGATGAAACTCGGACCTACAATGAGCAGTTCTTC
CASSDETRTYNEQFF
>few|TRBV2|TRBD2|TRBJ2-5
TGTGCCAGCAGGGGACTAGCGGGGGCAAGCGAGAAAGAGACCCAGTACTTC
CASRGLAGASEKETQYF
>NA|TRBV6-2/TRBV6-3|NA|TRBJ2-3
TGTGCCAGCAAACGAGACAAGGGTCCAGATACGCAGTATTTT
CASKRDKGPDTQYF
>NA|TRBV5-6|NA|TRBJ1-1
TGTGCCAGCAGCCCGCTACCGTGGAGCACTGAAGCTTTCTTT
CASSPLPWSTEAFF
>NA|TRBV15|NA|TRBJ2-5
TGTGCCACCAGCAGAGACTGGACAACCACCCTAGGGACCCAGTACTTC
CATSRDWTTTLGTQYF